One and the same sample provided the 7 T cell receptor beta chains below, sequenced in a study of T cells in tumors and immune-related adverse events. This table comes from immunoSEQ multiplex PCR, and its TCRdb copy is limited to in-frame clones, with some not included. This table has about 22,000 clones, around 90% appearing once. The material sequenced was lymph node tissue, taken from a patient treated with anti-PD-1 therapy. Every receptor here comes from a female donor with metastatic renal cell carcinoma.

The V gene is TRBV5-5, the J gene TRBJ1-4; 11 bases align to TRBD1. The trim removed 4 bases at V and 8 bases at J, leaving 4 bases unmatched. The CDR3 length is 14 residues. Per the germline V gene, CDR1 is SGHKS and CDR2 is YYEKEE (reference sequence). In DNA form, the CDR3 reads TGTGCCAGCAGCGGGGACAGGGGGAACGAAAAACTGTTTTTT. Encoded protein: CASSGDRGNEKLFF. Looking up the rest from reference TRBV5-5 and TRBJ1-4 gives the full variable domain: DAGVTQSPTHLIKTRGQQVTLRCSPISGHKSVSWYQQVLGQGPQFIFQYYEKEERGRGNFPDRFSARQFPNYSSELNVNALLLGDSALYLCASSGDRGNEKLFFGSGTQLSVL.

This clone appeared a single time. The CDR3 spells CASSLSFSTYEQYF. In nucleotides, the CDR3 is TGTGCCAGCAGTTTATCTTTCAGTACCTACGAGCAGTACTTC. The gene calls are TRBV27 and TRBJ2-7; D remains unclear. CDR3 size: 14 residues. The germline V gene encodes CDR1 MNHEY and CDR2 SMNVEV (reference sequence). With 0 bases removed from V and 2 bases from J, the gap between germline ends came to 8 bases.

CDR3 coding DNA: TGTGCCTGGAGTGCGGAGAGGGGCGGCAATCAGCCCCAGCATTTT. Amino acids: CAWSAERGGNQPQHF. The rearrangement joins TRBV30 to TRBJ1-5, with D possibly matching TRBD1 (5 bases). Germline values: CDR1 GTSNPN, CDR2 SVGIG (reference sequence). V shed 1 base and J shed 2 bases, with 12 bases lying between them. The CDR3 totals 15 residues.

The chain is built from TRBV6-5 and TRBJ2-7, with D uncertain. This CDR3 contains 16 residues. Trimming stripped 0 bases from V and 2 bases from J, with 14 bases between. Germline-derived CDR1 and CDR2 are MNHEY and SVGAGI. The CDR3 bases are TGTGCCAGCAGTTACTCACCCCTTGTCCTTACCTACGAGCAGTACTTC. It codes for CASSYSPLVLTYEQYF.

This clone was seen just once. The chain recombines TRBV5-1 with TRBJ1-6; no reliable D call. Deletions cut 4 bases from V and 9 bases from J, with 17 bases between. The V gene's germline CDR1 is SGHRS and CDR2 YFSETQ. The CDR3 runs 15 residues. The chain's CDR3 is CASSLGSREGSPLHF. The CDR3 region has the DNA TGCGCCAGCAGCCTAGGGTCCAGAGAGGGTTCACCCCTCCACTTT.

The V call is TRBV2, the J call TRBJ1-1; TRBD1 matches at 8 bases. This CDR3 is built from 16 residues. The V gene's germline CDR1 is SNHLY and CDR2 FYNNEI. After removal of 4 bases from V and 1 base from J, the junction contained 8 bases not matched to a gene. Here the CDR3 DNA reads TGTGCCAGCAGTGTAGGGCAGGGGGCTCGGAACACTGAAGCTTTCTTT. Residues: CASSVGQGARNTEAFF.

The gene calls are TRBV27 and TRBJ1-2, with D unclear. CDR3 size: 14 residues. Germline loops: CDR1 MNHEY, CDR2 SMNVEV (reference sequence). Trimming stripped 5 bases from V and 7 bases from J, with 17 bases between. This chain's CDR3 is CASSPRTDLGGYTF. CDR3 DNA: TGTGCCAGCAGTCCACGAACAGATTTGGGTGGCTACACCTTC.